Sequencing of this T cell receptor (beta chain) was carried out in a study of blood T cells in healthy people across ages. For the study at large: Capture via template switching afforded approximately one barcoded beta molecule per two T cells.

Every donor provided roughly 10 milliliters of peripheral blood. Alongside a J-beta primer mix, a sample-barcoded 5' primer served in a second PCR lasting about 7 to 11 cycles. TCRdb recomputed calls from the 5' RACE reads with MiXCR, one row per CDR3 protein. The repertoire holds 850,000 or so distinct CDR3 sequences, with 25% to 30% as singletons. This clonotype was seen many times. Its antigen is currently unknown. CDR1 and CDR2 (germline): MNHEY, SVGEGT. Trimming removed 4 bases from V and 12 bases from J, with 17 bases in between. The CDR3 length is 13 residues. Study results and limitations: There was a strong correlation between TCR beta diversity and naive T cell percentage. Versus aged donors, long-lived donors had higher diversity and more naive CD4+ cells.

The receptor comes from a woman of 80 years or more in good health. The rearrangement links TRBV6-2 or TRBV6-3 to TRBJ2-3, with D possibly TRBD1 on 6 matching bases. The sequencing sample was made of blood. The chain's CDR3 is CASSFGQFDRQYF. The CDR3 DNA reads as TGTGCCAGCAGTTTTGGACAGTTCGACCGACAGTATTTT.